This TCR beta chain was sequenced during a study of blood T cell repertoires in COVID-19. Methods used by the authors: Amplification from reference gene primers served as the basis for estimated nucleated cell counts. Only in-frame clones appear in the TCRdb table, and some are missing; sequencing was by immunoSEQ multiplex PCR. The DNA was the basis for D and trimming; V, J and clone size are from that table. The sample consists of fewer than 300,000 clones, 80% to 90% of them appearing once. The CDR3 totals 15 residues. In germline, CDR1 is SNHLY, CDR2 FYNNEI. Trimming took 5 bases from V and 3 from J, leaving 14 bases between them.

This rearrangement joins TRBV2 to TRBJ2-1; D is unclear. This TCR derives from a man aged 50-60 years with COVID-19, enrolled during active disease. Sequenced input: peripheral blood. DNA for the CDR3: TGTGCCAGCAGTAACCGACCAGGTATCTACAATGAGCAGTTCTTC. Translating it yields CASSNRPGIYNEQFF.